The source of this T cell receptor beta chain is a study of tumor and adjacent non-tumor tissue in lung cancer. About the research overall: There were 11 to 13 adenocarcinoma, 2 squamous cell carcinoma and 1 small cell lung cancer cases. Each sample yielded 3.5 million to 5 million productive TCRbeta reads on average. Patients were aged roughly 31 to 76, fewer than twelve men and roughly 5 women, stage I to III.

The template was RNA from unsorted bulk tissue. More than 3 cm separated this lung sample from the edge of the tumor. This CDR3 comprises 16 residues. Germline V gene lookup returns CDR1 MGHRA and CDR2 YSYEKL. The library came from three nested PCR rounds adapted from ARM-PCR protocols. TCRdb recomputed calls from the multiplex PCR reads with MiXCR, one row per CDR3 protein. This sample yields roughly 75,000 distinct CDR3 sequences, of which approximately 71% are seen a single time; 25% to 35% belongs to the top ten. In regard to this clonotype: At one end the junction does not follow the germline gene, possibly because of a read error.

The V and J genes are TRBV4-1 and TRBJ1-1; no reliable D call. Sequencing used distant non-tumor lung tissue. This receptor was taken from a woman in her fifties or sixties with non-small cell lung cancer. CDR3 sequence reads: CASSQDLYKGNTEAFF. For the CDR3, the DNA is TGTGCCAGTAGCCAAGATCTCTACAAGGGGAACACTGAAGCTTTCTTT.